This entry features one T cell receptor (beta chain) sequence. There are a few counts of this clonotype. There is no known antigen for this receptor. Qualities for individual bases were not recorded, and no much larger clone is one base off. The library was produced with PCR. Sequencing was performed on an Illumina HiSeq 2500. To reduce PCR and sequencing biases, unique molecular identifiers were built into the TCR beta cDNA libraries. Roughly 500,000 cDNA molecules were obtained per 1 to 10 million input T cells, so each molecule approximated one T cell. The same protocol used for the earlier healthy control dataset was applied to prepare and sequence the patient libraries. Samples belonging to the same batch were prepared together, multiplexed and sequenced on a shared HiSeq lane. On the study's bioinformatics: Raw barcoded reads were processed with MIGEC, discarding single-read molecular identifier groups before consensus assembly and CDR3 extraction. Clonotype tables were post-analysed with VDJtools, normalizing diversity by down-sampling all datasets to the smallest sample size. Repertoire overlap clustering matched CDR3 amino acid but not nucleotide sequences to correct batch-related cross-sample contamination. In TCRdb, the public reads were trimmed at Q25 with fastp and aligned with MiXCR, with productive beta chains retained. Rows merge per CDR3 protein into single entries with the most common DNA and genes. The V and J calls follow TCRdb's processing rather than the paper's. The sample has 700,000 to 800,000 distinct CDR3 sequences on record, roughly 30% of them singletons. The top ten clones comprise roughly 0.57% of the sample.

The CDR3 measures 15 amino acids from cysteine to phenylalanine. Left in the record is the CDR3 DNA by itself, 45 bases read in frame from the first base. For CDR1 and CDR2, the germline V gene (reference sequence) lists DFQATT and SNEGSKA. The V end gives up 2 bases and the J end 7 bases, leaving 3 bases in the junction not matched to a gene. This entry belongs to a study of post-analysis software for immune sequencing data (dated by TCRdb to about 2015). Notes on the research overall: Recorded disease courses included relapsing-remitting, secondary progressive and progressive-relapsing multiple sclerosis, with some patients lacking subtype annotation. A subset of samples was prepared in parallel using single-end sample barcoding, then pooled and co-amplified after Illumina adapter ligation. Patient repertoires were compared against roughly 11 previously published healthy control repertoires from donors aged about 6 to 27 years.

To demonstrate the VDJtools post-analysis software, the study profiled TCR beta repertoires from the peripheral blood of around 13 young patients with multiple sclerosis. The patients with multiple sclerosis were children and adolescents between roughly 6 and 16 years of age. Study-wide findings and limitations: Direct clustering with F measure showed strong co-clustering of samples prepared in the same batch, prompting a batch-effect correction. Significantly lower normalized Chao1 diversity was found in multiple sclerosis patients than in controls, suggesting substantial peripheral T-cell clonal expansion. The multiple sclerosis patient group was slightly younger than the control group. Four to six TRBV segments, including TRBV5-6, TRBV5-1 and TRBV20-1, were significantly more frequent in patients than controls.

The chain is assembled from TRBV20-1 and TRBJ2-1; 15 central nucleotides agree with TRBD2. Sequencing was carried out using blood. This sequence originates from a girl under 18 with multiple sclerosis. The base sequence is TGCAGTGCTAGAATAGGGACTAGCGGGAGGAATGAGCAGTTCTTC. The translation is CSARIGTSGRNEQFF.